The 4 T cell receptor beta chains given below trace back to one sample, sequenced in a study of T cell repertoires in ileal Crohn's disease. Time point given: neoterminal ileum biopsy at postoperative endoscopy, about 6 months after surgery. The protocol was immunoSEQ multiplex PCR, while the TCRdb copy is restricted to in-frame clones and leaves out a portion. The sample has about 62,000 clones, about 89% seen once. The source material was ileal tissue. These receptors all stem from an adult with Crohn's disease.

The genes are TRBV25-1 and TRBJ2-2; TRBD2 agrees at 11 bases. In germline, CDR1 is MGHDK, CDR2 SYGVNS. The ends lost 5 bases at V and 1 base at J; junction bases unmatched: 9. This CDR3 spans 18 amino acids. In DNA, the CDR3 is TGTGCCAGCAGTCCCCGCACCGGGACTAGCGGGAACACCGGGGAGCTGTTTTTT. It specifies CASSPRTGTSGNTGELFF.

The gene calls are TRBV29-1 and TRBJ1-3, with 8 bases that match TRBD1. V lost 7 bases and J lost 4; bases outside the gene matches: 9. The CDR3 has 14 residues. The germline CDR1 and CDR2 sequences are SQVTM and ANQGSEA. The chain's CDR3 is CSAETGAVGNTIYF. For the CDR3, the DNA is TGCAGCGCCGAGACAGGGGCTGTAGGAAACACCATATATTTT.

V gene TRBV9 combines with J gene TRBJ1-5; weak D call: TRBD1 (6 bases). The CDR3 sequence is 15 residues long. V lost 3 bases and J lost 1, with 11 bases in between. Per the germline V gene, CDR1 is SGDLS and CDR2 is YYNGEE. The chain's CDR3 is CASSGSGQSNQPQHF. The CDR3 nucleotides read TGTGCCAGCAGCGGCTCAGGACAGAGCAATCAGCCCCAGCATTTT.

This clone was seen once. The V and J genes are TRBV7-9 and TRBJ2-1; the match to TRBD2 covers 13 bases. From germline, CDR1 is SEHNR and CDR2 FQNEAQ (reference sequence). This CDR3 is built from 15 residues. V lost 1 base, J lost 7 bases, and 1 base stayed unmatched. The CDR3 bases are TGTGCCAGCAGCTTAGGGGGACTAGCGGGAAATGAGCAGTTCTTC. Its translation: CASSLGGLAGNEQFF. Filled out from reference TRBV7-9 and TRBJ2-1, the complete variable domain reads DTGVSQNPRHKITKRGQNVTFRCDPISEHNRLYWYRQTLGQGPEFLTYFQNEAQLEKSRLLSDRFSAERPKGSFSTLEIQRTEQGDSAMYLCASSLGGLAGNEQFFGPGTRLTVL.